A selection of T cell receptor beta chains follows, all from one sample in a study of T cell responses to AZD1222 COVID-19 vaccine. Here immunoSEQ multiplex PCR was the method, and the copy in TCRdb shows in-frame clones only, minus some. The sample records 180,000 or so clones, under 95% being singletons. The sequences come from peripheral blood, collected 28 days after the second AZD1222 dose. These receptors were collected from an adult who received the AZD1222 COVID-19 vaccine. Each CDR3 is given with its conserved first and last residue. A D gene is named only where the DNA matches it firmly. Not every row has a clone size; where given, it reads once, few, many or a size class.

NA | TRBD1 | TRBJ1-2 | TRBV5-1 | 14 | TGCGCCAGCAGTTTACAGGGGGCGAACTATGGCTACACCTTC | CASSLQGANYGYTF
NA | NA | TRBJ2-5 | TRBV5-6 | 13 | TGTGCCAGCAGCTTCGACCGCGTAGAGACCCAGTACTTC | CASSFDRVETQYF
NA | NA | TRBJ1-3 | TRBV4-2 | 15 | TGTGCCAGCAGCCAACAGTGGGACGTTCGGAACACCATATATTTT | CASSQQWDVRNTIYF
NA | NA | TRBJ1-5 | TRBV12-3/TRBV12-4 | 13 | TGTGCCAGCAGTTCCCAGGGGAATCAGCCCCAGCATTTT | CASSSQGNQPQHF
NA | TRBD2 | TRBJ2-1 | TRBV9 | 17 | TGTGCCAGCAGCGTTCGCCCAGCGGGGGACTCCTACAATGAGCAGTTCTTC | CASSVRPAGDSYNEQFF
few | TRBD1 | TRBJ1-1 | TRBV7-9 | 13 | TGTGCCAGCAGCCTTACCGCACAGGGGGAAGCTTTCTTT | CASSLTAQGEAFF
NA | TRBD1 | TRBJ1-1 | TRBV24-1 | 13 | TGTGCCACAACGGGACAGAAGAACACTGAAGCTTTCTTT | CATTGQKNTEAFF
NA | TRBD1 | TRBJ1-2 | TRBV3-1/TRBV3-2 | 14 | TGTGCCAGCAGCGCAAGCGGGACAGGGTATGGCTACACCTTC | CASSASGTGYGYTF
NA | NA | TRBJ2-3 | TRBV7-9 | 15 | TGTGCCAGCAGCTTAGAAGGTTGGATCACAGATACGCAGTATTTT | CASSLEGWITDTQYF
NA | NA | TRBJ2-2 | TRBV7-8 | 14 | TGTGCCAGCAGCGCCCCCCCAGGGACCGGGGAGCTGTTTTTT | CASSAPPGTGELFF
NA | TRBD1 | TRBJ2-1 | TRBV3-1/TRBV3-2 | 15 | TGTGCCAGCAGCCCGGCGAGACAGGGGTACAATGAGCAGTTCTTC | CASSPARQGYNEQFF
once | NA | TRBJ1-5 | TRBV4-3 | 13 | TGCGCCAGCAGCCTGGGGACTAATCAGCCCCAGCATTTT | CASSLGTNQPQHF
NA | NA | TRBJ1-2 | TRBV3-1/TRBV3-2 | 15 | TGTGCCAGCAGCCAAGCCGCGGGGGGTCCCTATGGCTACACCTTC | CASSQAAGGPYGYTF
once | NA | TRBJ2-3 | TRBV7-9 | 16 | TGTGCCAGCAGCTTAAGGGGCCCTTCAAGCACAGATACGCAGTATTTT | CASSLRGPSSTDTQYF
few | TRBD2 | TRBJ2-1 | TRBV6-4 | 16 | TGTGCCAGCAGTGAAGGGGAGGCTAGCGGGGGGAATGAGCAGTTCTTC | CASSEGEASGGNEQFF
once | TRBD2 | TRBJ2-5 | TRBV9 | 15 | TGTGCCAGCAGCTCGGGGACTAGCGAGACAGAGACCCAGTACTTC | CASSSGTSETETQYF
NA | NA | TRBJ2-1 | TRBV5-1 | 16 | TGCGCCAGCAGCTTGGGGGTAGATTTTCTATACAATGAGCAGTTCTTC | CASSLGVDFLYNEQFF
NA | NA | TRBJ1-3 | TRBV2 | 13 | TGTGCCAGCAGTGGGACTGGGGGGGACACCATATATTTT | CASSGTGGDTIYF
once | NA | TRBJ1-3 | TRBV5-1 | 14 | TGCGCCAGCAGCTTGGCAGCAACTGGAAACACCATATATTTT | CASSLAATGNTIYF
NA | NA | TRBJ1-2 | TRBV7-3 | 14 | TGTGCCAGCAGCTCGGGCAGTTCTAACTATGGCTACACCTTC | CASSSGSSNYGYTF
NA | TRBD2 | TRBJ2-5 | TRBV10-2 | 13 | TGCGCCAGCAGGACTAGCGGACAAGAGACCCAGTACTTC | CASRTSGQETQYF
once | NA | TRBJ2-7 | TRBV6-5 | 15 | TGTGCCAGCAGTTACTCGGCAAAGAATCCCTACGAGCAGTACTTC | CASSYSAKNPYEQYF
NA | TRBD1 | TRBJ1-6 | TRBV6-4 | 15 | TGTGCCAGCAGTGAGACAGGGGAAGGGAATTCACCCCTCCACTTT | CASSETGEGNSPLHF
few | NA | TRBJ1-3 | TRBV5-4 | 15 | TGTGCCAGCAGCTTGGATCAATCCTCTGGAAACACCATATATTTT | CASSLDQSSGNTIYF
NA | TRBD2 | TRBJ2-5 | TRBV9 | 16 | TGTGCCAGCAGCGTAGCTACCGGGGGGGCCGAAGAGACCCAGTACTTC | CASSVATGGAEETQYF
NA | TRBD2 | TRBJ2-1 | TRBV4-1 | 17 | TGCGCCAGCAGCCAAGGCCCGTCTAGCGGGCCCTACAATGAGCAGTTCTTC | CASSQGPSSGPYNEQFF
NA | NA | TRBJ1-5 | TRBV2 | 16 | TGTGCCAGCGGGTGGGAAGGGGGGACGAGCAATCAGCCCCAGCATTTT | CASGWEGGTSNQPQHF
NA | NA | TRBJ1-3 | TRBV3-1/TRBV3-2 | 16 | TGTGCCAGCAGCCAATTTTCCGGGGACTCTGGAAACACCATATATTTT | CASSQFSGDSGNTIYF
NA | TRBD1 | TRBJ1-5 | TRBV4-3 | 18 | TGCGCCAGCAGCCAAGATTTATCTTCAGGGGGCAACTCTCAGCCCCAGCATTTT | CASSQDLSSGGNSQPQHF
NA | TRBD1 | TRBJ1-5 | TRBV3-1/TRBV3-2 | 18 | TGTGCCAGCAGCCGATATAGGCCGGGACAGGGAAGCAATCAGCCCCAGCATTTT | CASSRYRPGQGSNQPQHF
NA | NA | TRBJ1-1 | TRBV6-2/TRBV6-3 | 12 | TGTGCCAGCAGTTACCAACTTCCTGAAGCTTTCTTT | CASSYQLPEAFF
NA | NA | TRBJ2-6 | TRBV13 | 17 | TGTGCCAGCAGCTTGTTGTCAGTCAGCTCTGGGGCCAACGTCCTGACTTTC | CASSLLSVSSGANVLTF
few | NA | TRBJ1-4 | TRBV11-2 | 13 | TGTGCCAGCAGCCCTCCCGGGGAGGAAAAACTGTTTTTT | CASSPPGEEKLFF
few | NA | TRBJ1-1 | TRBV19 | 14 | TGTGCCAGTAGGCCAAGATCCAGGGACACTGAAGCTTTCTTT | CASRPRSRDTEAFF
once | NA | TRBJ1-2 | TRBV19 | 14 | TGTGCCAGTAGTTACAGGGACGTCGGCTATGGCTACACCTTC | CASSYRDVGYGYTF
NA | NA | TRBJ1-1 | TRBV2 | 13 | TGTGCCAGCAGTGAGGGAGCGAACACTGAAGCTTTCTTT | CASSEGANTEAFF
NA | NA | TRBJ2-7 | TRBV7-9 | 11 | TGTGCCAGCAGCTTGGTTGGCGAGCAGTACTTC | CASSLVGEQYF
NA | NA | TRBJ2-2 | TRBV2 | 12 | TGTGCCAGCAGTACCCGGGACCGGGAGCTGTTTTTT | CASSTRDRELFF
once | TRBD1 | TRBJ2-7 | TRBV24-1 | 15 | TGTGCCACCAGACTCCAGACCAGGGGGATAGTCGAGCAGTACTTC | CATRLQTRGIVEQYF
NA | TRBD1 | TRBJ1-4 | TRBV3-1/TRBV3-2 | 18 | TGTGCCAGCAGCCAAGATCTGGACAGGGGAATAACTAATGAAAAACTGTTTTTT | CASSQDLDRGITNEKLFF
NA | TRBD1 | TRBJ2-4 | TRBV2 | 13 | TGTGCCAGCAGAGTGGGACAGGGACCAATTCAGTACTTC | CASRVGQGPIQYF
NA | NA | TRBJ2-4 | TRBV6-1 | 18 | TGTGCCAGCAGTGAAGCCCCCGGAGGGGTACTAGCCAAAAACATTCAGTACTTC | CASSEAPGGVLAKNIQYF
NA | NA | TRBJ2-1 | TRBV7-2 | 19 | TGTGCCAGCAGCTCTACCCCCCCTCGCCGGGGAACATTGGTCAATGAGCAGTTCTTC | CASSSTPPRRGTLVNEQFF
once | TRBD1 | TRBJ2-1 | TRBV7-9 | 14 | TGTGCCAGCAGCTTACCGACAGGGGGCGATGAGCAGTTCTTC | CASSLPTGGDEQFF
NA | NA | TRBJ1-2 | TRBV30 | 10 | TGTGCCCGTTTGGACTATGGCTACACCTTC | CARLDYGYTF
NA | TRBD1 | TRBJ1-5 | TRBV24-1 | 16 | TGTGCCACCAGTGACCAGGGACAGGGAGGCAATCAGCCCCAGCATTTT | CATSDQGQGGNQPQHF
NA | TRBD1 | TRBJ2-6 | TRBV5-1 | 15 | TGCGCCAGCAGCTTAGGGGGCGGTGGGGCCAACGTCCTGACTTTC | CASSLGGGGANVLTF
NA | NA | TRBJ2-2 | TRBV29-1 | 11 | TGCAGCGTTGTTTCCCTCGGGGAGCTGTTTTTT | CSVVSLGELFF
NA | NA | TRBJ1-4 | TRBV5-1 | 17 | TGCGCCAGCAGCTTGGCGATAACAGGGACCCTAAATGAAAAACTGTTTTTT | CASSLAITGTLNEKLFF
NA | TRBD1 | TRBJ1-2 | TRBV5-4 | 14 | TGTGCCAGCAGCCCCGGACAGGGGGCGAGTGGCTACACCTTC | CASSPGQGASGYTF
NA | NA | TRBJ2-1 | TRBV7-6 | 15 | TGTGCCAGCAGCTTAGATCCAGGGATCTACAATGAGCAGTTCTTC | CASSLDPGIYNEQFF
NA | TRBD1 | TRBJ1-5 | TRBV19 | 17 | TGTGCCAGTAGTCCGCCCCGCGGGGGACAGGGTAATCAGCCCCAGCATTTT | CASSPPRGGQGNQPQHF
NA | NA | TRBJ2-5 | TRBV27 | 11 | TGTGCCAGCAGTCTCCAAGAGACCCAGTACTTC | CASSLQETQYF
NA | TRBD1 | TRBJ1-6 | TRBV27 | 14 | TGTGCCAGCAGTATTCACAGGGGTGATTCACCCCTCCACTTT | CASSIHRGDSPLHF
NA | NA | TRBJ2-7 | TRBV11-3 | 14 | TGTGCCAGCAGCCCCAAAACAGGGACCTACGAGCAGTACTTC | CASSPKTGTYEQYF
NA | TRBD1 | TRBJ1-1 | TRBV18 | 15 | TGTGCCAGCTCACCCCAGGGGGAGAGGGGCACTGAAGCTTTCTTT | CASSPQGERGTEAFF
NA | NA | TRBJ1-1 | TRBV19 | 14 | TGTGCCAGTAGTCTACAGCGGATGAACACTGAAGCTTTCTTT | CASSLQRMNTEAFF
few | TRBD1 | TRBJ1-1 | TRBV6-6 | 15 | TGTGCCAGCAGCCCCGGGACAGGTTATGACGAGGGAGCTTTCTTT | CASSPGTGYDEGAFF
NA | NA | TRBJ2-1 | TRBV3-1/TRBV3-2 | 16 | TGTGCCAGCAGCCAACCGCGACAGTACCCCTACAATGAGCAGTTCTTC | CASSQPRQYPYNEQFF
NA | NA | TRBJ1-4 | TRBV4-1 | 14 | TGCGCCAGCAGCCAAGGTCAGGTTAATGAAAAACTGTTTTTT | CASSQGQVNEKLFF